The 6 T cell receptor beta chains reported below all come from one sample, sequenced in a study of cytomegalovirus exposure and HLA in healthy donors. PCR involved 60 Vbeta and 13 Jbeta primers. Assay: immunoSEQ multiplex PCR; the TCRdb copy retains only in-frame clones and omits some. The profile shows tens of thousands of clones, about 81% of them singletons. The sample taken for sequencing was PBMCs. The receptors were sampled from a man aged 65 to 85 in good health and CMV-seronegative.

The chain is built from TRBV5-5 and TRBJ1-1; D is possibly TRBD1 (5 bases). CDR1 and CDR2 from the germline V gene are SGHKS and YYEKEE (reference sequence). V was clipped by 0 bases and J by 4 bases, with 10 bases between them. This CDR3 region has 14 residues. This chain's CDR3 is CASSLAGGGTEAFF. CDR3 nucleotides: TGTGCCAGCAGCTTGGCCGGGGGGGGCACTGAAGCTTTCTTT.

The genes are TRBV2 and TRBJ2-1, with D perhaps TRBD2 (7 bases). The CDR3 has 14 amino acids. Germline lookup yields CDR1 SNHLY and CDR2 FYNNEI. Trimming removed 7 bases at V and 5 bases at J, with 15 bases between. This chain's CDR3 is CASNLRGRDNEQFF. The CDR3 DNA follows: TGTGCCAGCAATTTGAGGGGGAGGGACAATGAGCAGTTCTTC.

The rearrangement uses TRBV28 and TRBJ1-1; a possible D gene is TRBD1 (5 bases). V was pared by 4 bases and J by 1 base, with 13 bases between. This CDR3 is built from 15 residues. CDR1 and CDR2 (germline): MDHEN, SYDVKM. CDR3: CASSYPGLTNTEAFF. DNA for the CDR3: TGTGCCAGCAGTTACCCGGGACTTACGAACACTGAAGCTTTCTTT.

This clone was detected only a few times. V usage is TRBV5-5 and J usage is TRBJ2-7; 8 bases match TRBD1. The CDR3 is made up of 17 amino acids. Trimming removed 0 bases from V and 3 bases from J; junction bases left unmatched: 11. Looked up from germline, CDR1 is SGHKS and CDR2 is YYEKEE (reference sequence). The CDR3: CASSLVYPGQGGYEQYF. The CDR3 nucleotides are TGTGCCAGCAGCTTGGTTTACCCTGGACAGGGTGGCTACGAGCAGTACTTC.

The J gene is TRBJ1-1, the V gene TRBV2; no firm D call. The CDR3 consists of 13 residues. The germline V gene has CDR1 SNHLY and CDR2 FYNNEI. Trimming stripped 5 bases from V and 1 base from J, with 8 bases between. The chain's CDR3 is CASSIDSNTEAFF. The CDR3 nucleotides are TGTGCCAGCAGTATAGACTCGAACACTGAAGCTTTCTTT.

J is TRBJ2-7 and V is TRBV5-1, with 8 bases identical to TRBD2. V lost 1 base, J lost 2 bases, and 5 bases stayed unmatched. CDR1 and CDR2 from the germline V gene are SGHRS and YFSETQ. The CDR3 loop spans 15 amino acids. For the CDR3, the DNA is TGCGCCAGCAGCTTGCTTAGCGGGGCCACCTACGAGCAGTACTTC. It translates to CASSLLSGATYEQYF.